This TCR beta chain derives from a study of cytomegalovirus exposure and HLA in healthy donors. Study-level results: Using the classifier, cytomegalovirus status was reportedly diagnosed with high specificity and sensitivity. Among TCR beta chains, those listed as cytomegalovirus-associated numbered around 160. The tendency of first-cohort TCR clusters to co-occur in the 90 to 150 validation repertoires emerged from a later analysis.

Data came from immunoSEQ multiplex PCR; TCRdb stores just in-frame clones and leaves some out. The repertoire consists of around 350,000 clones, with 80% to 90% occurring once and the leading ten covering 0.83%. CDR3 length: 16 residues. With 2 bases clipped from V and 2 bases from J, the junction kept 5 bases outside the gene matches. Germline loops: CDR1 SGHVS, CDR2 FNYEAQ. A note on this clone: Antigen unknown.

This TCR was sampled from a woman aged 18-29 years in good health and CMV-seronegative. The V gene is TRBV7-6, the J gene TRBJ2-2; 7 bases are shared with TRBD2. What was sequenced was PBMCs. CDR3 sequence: CASSLFLADNTGELFF. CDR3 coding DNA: TGTGCCAGCAGCTTATTCCTAGCGGATAACACCGGGGAGCTGTTTTTT.